Below, 18 T cell receptor beta chains from the same sample are listed, as sequenced in a study of blood T cell repertoires in COVID-19. Produced via immunoSEQ multiplex PCR; TCRdb's table is partial and in-frame only. The table includes fewer than 200,000 clones, about 90% detected once. The sample consisted of peripheral blood. Receptors were obtained from a man aged 70 or older with active or convalescent COVID-19.

This clone was seen once. The chain uses TRBV2 and TRBJ2-7; 7 nucleotides line up with TRBD1. J was trimmed by 5 bases and V by 8 bases; bases with no gene match: 9. There are 13 residues in the CDR3. Germline V gene lookup returns CDR1 SNHLY and CDR2 FYNNEI. CDR3 amino acids: CASLGTGDDEQYF. CDR3 nucleotides: TGTGCCAGCCTAGGAACAGGGGATGACGAGCAGTACTTC.

This clone was observed at least ten times. The V and J genes are TRBV28 and TRBJ1-1, with a weak D call TRBD1 (6 bases). The CDR3 sequence is 11 residues long. From germline, CDR1 is MDHEN and CDR2 SYDVKM. The germline V and J ends were trimmed by 8 bases and 7 bases, with 11 bases remaining between them. This chain's CDR3 is CASGRTVEAFF. In nucleotides, the CDR3 is TGTGCCAGCGGCCGGACAGTTGAAGCTTTCTTT. Full variable domain (outside the CDR3, taken from reference TRBV28 and TRBJ1-1): DVKVTQSSRYLVKRTGEKVFLECVQDMDHENMFWYRQDPGLGLRLIYFSYDVKMKEKGDIPEGYSVSREKKERFSLILESASTNQTSMYLCASGRTVEAFFGQGTRLTVV.

V gene TRBV11-3 combines with J gene TRBJ2-1; 12 nucleotides align to TRBD1. The CDR3 is made up of 16 amino acids. V gave up 4 bases and J gave up 8 bases; unmatched junction bases: 9. Germline V gene sequence: CDR1 SGHNT, CDR2 YENEEA. The CDR3, as DNA: TGTGCCAGCAGCTCTCCGGGACAGGGGGCTGGTCATGAGCAGTTCTTC. It is translated as CASSSPGQGAGHEQFF.

The chain employs TRBV5-1 and TRBJ1-6; 9 bases are shared with TRBD1. J was trimmed by 11 bases and V by 6 bases; bases with no gene match: 9. Per the germline V gene, CDR1 is SGHRS and CDR2 is YFSETQ. CDR3 length: 14 residues. The CDR3 DNA reads TGCGCCAGCACCGACGGGACAGGGTTCCCACCCCTCCACTTT. This encodes CASTDGTGFPPLHF.

This sequence joins TRBV6-2 or TRBV6-3 and TRBJ1-2; no definite D call. V shed 5 bases and J shed 8 bases, with 18 bases lying between them. The V gene's germline CDR1 is MNHEY and CDR2 SVGEGT. This CDR3 has 14 amino acids. As DNA, the CDR3 is TGTGCCAGCAGTCCCCTAGATCCATACCGGGGCTACACCTTC. Protein: CASSPLDPYRGYTF.

The V gene is TRBV7-2, the J gene TRBJ2-7; D call uncertain. Germline-derived CDR1 and CDR2 are SGHTA and FQGNSA. Trimming pared 4 bases from V and 2 bases from J, leaving 12 bases between. The CDR3 loop spans 14 amino acids. CDR3: CASSWPRPPYEQYF. The CDR3 nucleotides are TGTGCCAGCAGCTGGCCTCGTCCCCCCTACGAGCAGTACTTC. The full variable domain, rest sourced from reference TRBV7-2 and TRBJ2-7, is GAGVSQSPSNKVTEKGKDVELRCDPISGHTALYWYRQSLGQGLEFLIYFQGNSAPDKSGLPSDRFSAERTGGSVSTLTIQRTQQEDSAVYLCASSWPRPPYEQYFGPGTRLTVT.

The chain is built from TRBV4-1 and TRBJ1-1; 7 nucleotides line up with TRBD1. The CDR3 length is 14 residues. The J segment lost 0 bases and the V segment lost 8 bases, leaving 6 bases of the junction unmatched. CDR1 is MGHRA and CDR2 is YSYEKL in the germline V gene. CDR3 loop: CASRTGLMNTEAFF. As DNA, the CDR3 is TGCGCCAGCCGGACAGGACTCATGAACACTGAAGCTTTCTTT.

The chain employs TRBV19 and TRBJ1-5; D may be TRBD1 (5 bases). Germline CDR1 LNHDA, CDR2 SQIVND (reference sequence). The CDR3 totals 14 residues. V gave up 7 bases and J gave up 2 bases, with 12 bases separating them. The CDR3 DNA reads TGTGCCAGTATCCCACGGGGGGGCAATCAGCCCCAGCATTTT. This sequence encodes CASIPRGGNQPQHF. The complete variable domain, with remaining parts taken from reference TRBV19 and TRBJ1-5, reads DGGITQSPKYLFRKEGQNVTLSCEQNLNHDAMYWYRQDPGQGLRLIYYSQIVNDFQKGDIAEGYSVSREKKESFPLTVTSAQKNPTAFYLCASIPRGGNQPQHFGDGTRLSIL.

J is TRBJ2-2 and V is TRBV18; a possible D gene is TRBD2 (5 bases). CDR3 length: 13 amino acids. The V end lost 4 bases, the J end lost 4 bases, and 7 bases lay between the germline ends. CDR1 and CDR2 (germline): KGHSH, LQKENI. As DNA, the CDR3 is TGTGCCAGCTCACTAGCGAGCACCGGGGAGCTGTTTTTT. Its translation is CASSLASTGELFF.

The chain couples TRBV5-1 to TRBJ2-1; 10 nucleotides agree with TRBD2. Germline trimming cut 0 bases from V and 5 bases from J; bases unmatched to any gene: 2. CDR3 length: 15 residues. The V gene's germline CDR1 is SGHRS and CDR2 YFSETQ. The CDR3 DNA reads as TGCGCCAGCAGCTTGGGGGGACTAGCGAACAATGAGCAGTTCTTC. This gives the protein CASSLGGLANNEQFF.

The chain joins TRBV24-1 to TRBJ2-3, with D perhaps TRBD1 (6 bases). CDR3 length: 15 residues. The V gene lost 7 bases and the J gene lost 3 bases, with 16 bases spanning the gap. Germline V gene sequence: CDR1 KGHDR, CDR2 SFDVKD. The CDR3 region has the DNA TGTGCCACCAGCCCGACGGATGGGACAACAGATACGCAGTATTTT. It codes for CATSPTDGTTDTQYF.

This chain connects TRBV9 to TRBJ2-1, with TRBD1 matching 7 bases. CDR3 length equals 17 residues. Germline loops: CDR1 SGDLS, CDR2 YYNGEE. J gave up 4 bases and V 4 bases, and 14 bases lay outside the gene matches. Written as DNA, the CDR3 is TGTGCCAGCAGCACACGCCTAGGGGACAGAGAGTACAATGAGCAGTTCTTC. Amino acids: CASSTRLGDREYNEQFF.

The CDR3: CASSFGGYTGELFF. CDR3 coding DNA: TGTGCCAGCAGCTTCGGAGGCTACACCGGGGAGCTGTTTTTT. The V call is TRBV5-4, the J call TRBJ2-2; D possibly corresponds to TRBD2 (5 bases). The germline V and J ends were trimmed by 2 bases and 3 bases, with 8 bases remaining between them. Germline V gene data show CDR1 as SGHNT and CDR2 as YYREEE (reference sequence). CDR3 length: 14 residues. Complete variable domain (other parts from reference TRBV5-4 and TRBJ2-2): ETGVTQSPTHLIKTRGQQVTLRCSSQSGHNTVSWYQQALGQGPQFIFQYYREEENGRGNFPPRFSGLQFPNYSSELNVNALELDDSALYLCASSFGGYTGELFFGEGSRLTVL.

The V call is TRBV29-1, the J call TRBJ2-1; 7 bases line up with TRBD1. Per the germline V gene, CDR1 is SQVTM and CDR2 is ANQGSEA. V shed 3 bases, J shed 5 bases, and the junction held 13 bases outside the gene matches. The CDR3 has 16 residues. DNA for the CDR3: TGCAGCGTTGACCTCAGGGCACAGAGGGGGCACAATGAGCAGTTCTTC. Translation: CSVDLRAQRGHNEQFF.

This chain connects TRBV27 to TRBJ1-2, with 8 bases identical to TRBD1. Germline trimming cut 7 bases from V and 0 bases from J; bases unmatched to any gene: 10. This CDR3 spans 16 amino acids. From germline, CDR1 is MNHEY and CDR2 SMNVEV (reference sequence). CDR3 amino acids: CASTTRTGRANYGYTF. DNA of the CDR3: TGTGCCAGCACCACCAGGACAGGGCGAGCTAACTATGGCTACACCTTC.

V usage is TRBV11-2 and J usage is TRBJ1-5; the D is unclear. Trimming took off 4 bases at V and 10 bases at J, with 11 bases between the two ends. CDR3 length equals 12 residues. CDR1 and CDR2 from the germline V gene are SGHAT and FQNNGV. CDR3 sequence reads: CASSSVPSPQHF. CDR3 DNA sequence: TGTGCCAGCAGCTCTGTACCGAGCCCCCAGCATTTT.

The chain recombines TRBV4-1 with TRBJ1-1, with 7 bases lining up with TRBD1. This CDR3 has 14 residues. With V trimmed by 5 bases and J by 6 bases, 9 bases remained unmatched. Per germline, CDR1 MGHRA and CDR2 YSYEKL. The CDR3 here is CASSTRRGPSEAFF. The DNA of the CDR3 is TGCGCCAGCAGCACCAGGAGGGGGCCGTCTGAAGCTTTCTTT.

The chain recombines TRBV19 with TRBJ1-1; TRBD1 might be the D (6 bases). Trimming shortened V by 4 bases and J by 2 bases, and 8 bases separated the two germline ends. CDR1 is LNHDA, CDR2 SQIVND, per germline (reference sequence). The CDR3 loop spans 13 amino acids. This CDR3 is CASSKQGNTEAFF. The DNA for the CDR3 is TGTGCCAGTAGTAAACAGGGAAACACTGAAGCTTTCTTT.